This T cell receptor (beta chain) was retrieved from a study of blood T cell repertoires in COVID-19. Whole-study context: T cells, B-cell-depleted T cells, or PBMCs provided the cDNA or gDNA that served as material.

Adults between roughly 18 and 95 years of age took part from more than 20 US areas. Authors' analysis steps: Estimated nucleated cell counts came from reference gene primer amplification. Clones were read by immunoSEQ multiplex PCR, and TCRdb kept only the in-frame ones, dropping some. V and J calls and clone size are as listed in that table; D and trimming were resolved from the DNA. The profile shows more than 200,000 clones, around nine tenths of them singletons. The sequenced sample consisted of PBMCs or T cells enriched from blood (not recorded which). The sequence came from a young woman who had been exposed to COVID-19.

The DNA of the CDR3 is TGTGCCAGCAGCTTAGGCGGTACAGGGGGCATTAAGACCCAGTACTTC. Translated, it gives CASSLGGTGGIKTQYF. J is TRBJ2-5 and V is TRBV7-6; TRBD1 matches at 9 bases. Germline loops: CDR1 SGHVS, CDR2 FNYEAQ. V lost 1 base and J lost 6; bases outside the gene matches: 9. This CDR3 has 16 amino acids.